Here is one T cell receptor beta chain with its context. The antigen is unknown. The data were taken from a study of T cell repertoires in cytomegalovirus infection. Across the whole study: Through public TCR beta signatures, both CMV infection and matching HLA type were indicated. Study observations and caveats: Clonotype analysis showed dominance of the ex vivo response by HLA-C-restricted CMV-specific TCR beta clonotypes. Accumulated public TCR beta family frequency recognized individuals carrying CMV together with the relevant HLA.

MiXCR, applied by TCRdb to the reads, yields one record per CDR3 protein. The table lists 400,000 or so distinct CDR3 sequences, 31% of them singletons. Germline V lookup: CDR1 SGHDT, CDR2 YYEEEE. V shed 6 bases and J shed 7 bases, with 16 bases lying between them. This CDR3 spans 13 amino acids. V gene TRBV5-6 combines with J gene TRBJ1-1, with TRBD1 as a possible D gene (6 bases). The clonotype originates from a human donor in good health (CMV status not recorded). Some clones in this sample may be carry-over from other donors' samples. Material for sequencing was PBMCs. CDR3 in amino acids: CASTVPGQIEAFF. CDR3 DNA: TGTGCCAGCACCGTTCCGGGACAAATTGAAGCTTTCTTT.